This T cell receptor beta chain was profiled in a study of cytomegalovirus exposure and HLA in healthy donors. A note on this clone: Its specificity is not known.

Notes on the study in general: With high specificity and sensitivity, the classifier reportedly diagnosed cytomegalovirus status. DRB1 showed the most TCR associations and HLA-C the fewest in a later analysis, as rates varied by HLA locus.

CDR1 LNHDA and CDR2 SQIVND come from the germline V gene (reference sequence). There are 14 residues in the CDR3. V dropped 8 bases and J dropped 0 bases, with 11 bases sitting between them. The primer mix had 60 Vbeta and 13 Jbeta primers. Data came from immunoSEQ multiplex PCR; TCRdb stores just in-frame clones and leaves some out. The sample has 200,000 to 250,000 clones; about 80% are singletons. The gene calls are TRBV19 and TRBJ1-5; D is undetermined. The TCR originated in a woman aged 40 to 55 in good health and CMV-seronegative. Sequenced sample: PBMCs. The CDR3 reads CASQAGSSNQPQHF. The DNA of the CDR3 is TGTGCCAGTCAAGCGGGCAGTAGCAATCAGCCCCAGCATTTT.